This TCR beta chain was captured by sequencing in a study of blood T cell repertoires in COVID-19. Across the whole study: Researchers got acute and convalescent COVID-19 samples from the United States, Italy and Spain. In each case, the material was cDNA or gDNA derived from T cells, B-cell-depleted T cells, or PBMCs.

This CDR3 comprises 14 residues. The germline V and J ends were trimmed by 3 bases and 5 bases, with 14 bases remaining between them. Germline V CDR1 and CDR2: KGHSH, LQKENI. Assay used: immunoSEQ multiplex PCR; TCRdb lists only in-frame clones, some missing. In the table there are roughly 200,000 clones, roughly 75% of which are singletons. The source of this sequence is an older woman with acute or convalescent COVID-19. The sequenced sample consisted of peripheral blood. The genes are TRBV18 and TRBJ2-7; TRBD1 might be the D (6 bases). CDR3 sequence reads: CASSPAQGKNEQYF. For the CDR3, the DNA is TGTGCCAGCTCACCGGCACAGGGAAAAAACGAGCAGTACTTC. The whole variable domain, remainder taken from reference TRBV18 and TRBJ2-7, is NAGVMQNPRHLVRRRGQEARLRCSPMKGHSHVYWYRQLPEEGLKFMVYLQKENIIDESGMPKERFSAEFPKEGPSILRIQQVVRGDSAAYFCASSPAQGKNEQYFGPGTRLTVT.